A selection of T cell receptor beta chains follows, all from one sample in a study of blood T cell repertoires in COVID-19. Libraries were prepared by immunoSEQ multiplex PCR; TCRdb keeps only in-frame clonotypes and omits some of them. The sample shows 140,000 to 150,000 clones, around 80% of them seen only once. Sequencing was done on a sample of PBMCs or T cells enriched from blood (not recorded which). These receptors all come from a woman aged 45-65 years who had recovered from COVID-19. CDR3s include the opening cysteine and the closing phenylalanine or tryptophan. A D gene is named only where the DNA matches it firmly. Rows give clone size only sometimes, using once, few, many, or a class for an expanded clone.

size,D,V,J,CDR3,DNA
.,TRBD1,TRBV7-9,TRBJ1-4,CASSLGDSYEKLFF,TGTGCCAGCAGCTTAGGGGACAGCTATGAAAAACTGTTTTTT
once,TRBD2,TRBV7-3,TRBJ2-3,CASSSRALLAGVGDTQYF,TGTGCCAGCAGCTCGCGAGCCCTACTAGCGGGGGTAGGTGATACGCAGTATTTT
.,.,TRBV10-3,TRBJ1-2,CAISAREDGYTF,TGTGCCATCAGTGCCAGGGAGGATGGCTACACCTTC
few,TRBD1,TRBV28,TRBJ2-3,CASSQQGDTQYF,TGTGCCAGCAGCCAACAGGGGGATACGCAGTATTTT
once,.,TRBV28,TRBJ1-2,CASSLHPGANYGYTF,TGTGCCAGCAGTTTACATCCCGGAGCTAACTATGGCTACACCTTC
.,TRBD2,TRBV7-9,TRBJ2-3,CASSRTGTSGEHTDTQYF,TGTGCCAGCAGCCGAACCGGGACTAGCGGGGAGCACACAGATACGCAGTATTTT
.,.,TRBV12-5,TRBJ2-5,CASGLYETQYF,TGTGCTAGTGGTTTGTATGAGACCCAGTACTTC
.,TRBD1,TRBV6-5,TRBJ2-2,CASPDRARGELFF,TGTGCCAGCCCGGACAGGGCCCGAGGGGAGCTGTTTTTT
.,.,TRBV28,TRBJ2-7,CASSLGGAAGEQYF,TGTGCCAGCAGCCTCGGAGGGGCGGCAGGCGAGCAGTACTTC
.,.,TRBV9,TRBJ1-1,CASSAGGVSTEAFF,TGTGCCAGCAGCGCAGGTGGTGTGAGCACTGAAGCTTTCTTT
.,.,TRBV5-4,TRBJ1-2,CASSLEVGGVDGYTF,TGTGCCAGCAGCTTGGAGGTTGGGGGGGTTGATGGCTACACCTTC
.,.,TRBV27,TRBJ2-5,CASTWSGTQYF,TGTGCCAGCACCTGGAGTGGGACCCAGTACTTC
.,TRBD1,TRBV10-3,TRBJ2-7,CAIRGTTGGYEQYF,TGTGCCATCAGGGGGACGACAGGGGGTTACGAGCAGTACTTC
.,.,TRBV2,TRBJ2-7,CASSWQGLYEQYF,TGTGCCAGCAGTTGGCAGGGGCTCTACGAGCAGTACTTC
.,TRBD1,TRBV2,TRBJ2-3,CASSEFAPGGADTQYF,TGTGCCAGCAGTGAATTCGCGCCAGGGGGCGCAGATACGCAGTATTTT
.,.,TRBV2,TRBJ1-1,CASTPNEAEAFF,TGTGCCAGCACCCCCAATGAGGCTGAAGCTTTCTTT
.,.,TRBV20-1,TRBJ1-2,CSAPDGGGHTF,TGCAGTGCTCCTGATGGGGGCGGGCACACCTTC
many,.,TRBV2,TRBJ2-5,CASSERLGSETQYF,TGTGCCAGCAGTGAAAGGCTCGGGTCGGAGACCCAGTACTTC
.,.,TRBV6-6,TRBJ1-5,CASNENSNQPQHF,TGTGCCAGCAACGAGAATAGCAATCAGCCCCAGCATTTT
once,.,TRBV5-4,TRBJ1-6,CASSLDTTSPLHF,TGTGCCAGCAGCTTGGACACGACATCACCCCTCCACTTT
.,TRBD1,TRBV18,TRBJ1-2,CASSPTGGDGYTF,TGTGCCAGCTCGCCTACAGGGGGCGATGGCTACACCTTC
.,TRBD2,TRBV7-2,TRBJ2-7,CASSFISGGLTLSEQYF,TGTGCCAGCAGTTTCATTAGCGGGGGATTGACCCTCAGTGAGCAGTACTTC
.,.,TRBV10-1,TRBJ2-3,CASSDNRQGDTQYF,TGCGCCAGCAGTGACAACAGGCAGGGGGATACGCAGTATTTT
.,.,TRBV7-9,TRBJ1-6,CASSPGEVSYNSPLHF,TGTGCCAGCAGCCCGGGGGAGGTCTCCTATAATTCACCCCTCCACTTT
.,.,TRBV5-4,TRBJ1-4,CASSPAGGDEKLFF,TGTGCCAGCAGCCCGGCGGGGGGTGATGAAAAACTGTTTTTT
once,TRBD1,TRBV13,TRBJ1-2,CASSLGRGQGRYGYTF,TGTGCCAGCAGCTTAGGCCGGGGACAGGGTCGCTATGGCTACACCTTC
.,.,TRBV5-6,TRBJ2-5,CASSLRETQYF,TGTGCCAGCAGCCTGAGAGAGACCCAGTACTTC
few,TRBD2,TRBV4-1,TRBJ2-3,CASSPFSRGGTDTQYF,TGCGCCAGCAGCCCCTTTTCGCGGGGGGGCACAGATACGCAGTATTTT
once,TRBD2,TRBV15,TRBJ2-3,CATSTHQRGATNTQYF,TGTGCCACCAGCACCCATCAGCGGGGGGCGACAAATACGCAGTATTTT